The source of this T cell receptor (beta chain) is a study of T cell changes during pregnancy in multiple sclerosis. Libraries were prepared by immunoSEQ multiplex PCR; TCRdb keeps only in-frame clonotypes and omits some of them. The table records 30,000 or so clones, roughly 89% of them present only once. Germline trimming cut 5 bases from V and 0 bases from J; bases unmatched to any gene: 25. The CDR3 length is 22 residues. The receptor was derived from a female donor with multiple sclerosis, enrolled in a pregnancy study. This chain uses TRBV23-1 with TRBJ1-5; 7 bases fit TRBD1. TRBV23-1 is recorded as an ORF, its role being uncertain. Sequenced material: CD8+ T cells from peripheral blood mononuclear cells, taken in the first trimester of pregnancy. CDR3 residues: CASSLQVSPSDRNHFSNQPQHF. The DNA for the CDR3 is TGCGCCAGCAGTTTACAAGTCTCTCCCTCGGACAGGAACCATTTTAGCAATCAGCCCCAGCATTTT.